This T cell receptor beta chain is drawn from a study of cytomegalovirus exposure and HLA in healthy donors. Study-wide points: It was 150 to 200 TCR beta chains that were listed as cytomegalovirus-associated. CMV antigen specificity was confirmed in vitro for a few CMV-associated chains.

Clones were read by immunoSEQ multiplex PCR, and TCRdb kept only the in-frame ones, dropping some. The data show approximately 300,000 clones, with about nine tenths seen just once and around 0.8% held by the top ten. Deletions cut 0 bases from V and 7 bases from J, with 4 bases between. From germline, CDR1 is MNHEY and CDR2 SVGAGI. CDR3 size: 11 residues. This clone showed up just a few times. Its antigen is unknown. At the DNA level, this CDR3 is encoded by other sequences in the same sample as well. Sequenced input: PBMCs. This TCR derives from a woman aged 18-35 years in good health and CMV-seronegative. The chain recombines TRBV6-5 with TRBJ2-7; no clear D gene. CDR3 sequence reads: CASSYSREQYF. CDR3 DNA: TGTGCCAGCAGTTACTCCCGTGAGCAGTACTTC.